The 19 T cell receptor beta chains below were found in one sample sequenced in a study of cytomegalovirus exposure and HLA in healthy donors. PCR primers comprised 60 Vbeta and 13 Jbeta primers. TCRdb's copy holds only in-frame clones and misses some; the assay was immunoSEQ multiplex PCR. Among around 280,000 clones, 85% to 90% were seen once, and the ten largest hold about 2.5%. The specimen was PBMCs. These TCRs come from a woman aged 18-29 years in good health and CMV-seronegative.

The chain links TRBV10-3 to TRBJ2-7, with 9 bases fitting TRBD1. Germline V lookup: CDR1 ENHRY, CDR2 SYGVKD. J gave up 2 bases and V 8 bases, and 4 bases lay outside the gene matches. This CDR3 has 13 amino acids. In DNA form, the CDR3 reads TGTGCCATCCGGGGACAGGGACCCTACGAGCAGTACTTC. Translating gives CAIRGQGPYEQYF.

CDR3 amino acids: CASSDWGSIEKLFF. DNA of the CDR3: TGTGCCAGCAGTGATTGGGGCAGTATTGAAAAACTGTTTTTT. The genes are TRBV2 and TRBJ1-4, with D possibly matching TRBD1 (5 bases). The germline CDR1 and CDR2 sequences are SNHLY and FYNNEI. With 3 bases removed from V and 7 bases from J, the gap between germline ends came to 12 bases. There are 14 residues in the CDR3.

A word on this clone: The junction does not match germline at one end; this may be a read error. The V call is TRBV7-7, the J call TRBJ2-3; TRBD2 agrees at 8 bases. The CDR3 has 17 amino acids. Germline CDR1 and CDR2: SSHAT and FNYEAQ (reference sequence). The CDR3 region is CASSVAPGGGSTDTQYF. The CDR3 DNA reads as TGTGCTAGCAGTGTTGCTCCCGGGGGGGGCAGTACAGATACGCAGTATTTT.

CDR3 protein: CAWDTGGNTIYF. The CDR3 nucleotides are TGTGCCTGGGATACAGGGGGAAACACCATATATTTT. J is TRBJ1-3 and V is TRBV30, with a tentative D call TRBD1 (6 bases). Trimming removed 5 bases at V and 4 bases at J, with 9 bases between. This CDR3 has 12 amino acids. Germline V gene lookup returns CDR1 GTSNPN and CDR2 SVGIG (reference sequence).

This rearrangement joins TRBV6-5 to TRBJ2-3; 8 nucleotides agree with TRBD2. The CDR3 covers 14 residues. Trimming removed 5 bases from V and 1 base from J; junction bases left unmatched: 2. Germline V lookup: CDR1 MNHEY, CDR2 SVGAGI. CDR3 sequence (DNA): TGTGCCAGCAGTATAGCGGGGCGCACAGATACGCAGTATTTT. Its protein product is CASSIAGRTDTQYF.

The CDR3 DNA follows: TGTGCCAGCCTAGCGGGGGGCTACGAGCAGTACTTC. This encodes CASLAGGYEQYF. The rearrangement uses TRBV2 and TRBJ2-7, with TRBD2 matching over 11 bases. J gave up 3 bases and V 8 bases, and 0 bases lay outside the gene matches. The germline gives CDR1 SNHLY, CDR2 FYNNEI. This CDR3 is built from 12 residues.

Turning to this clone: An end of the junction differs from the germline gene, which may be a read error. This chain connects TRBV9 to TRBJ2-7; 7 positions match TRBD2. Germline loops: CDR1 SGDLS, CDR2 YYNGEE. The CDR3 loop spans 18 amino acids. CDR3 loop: CTSSVDFGGGELTYEQYF. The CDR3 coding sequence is TGTACCAGCAGCGTAGATTTCGGTGGGGGGGAACTCACCTACGAGCAGTACTTC.

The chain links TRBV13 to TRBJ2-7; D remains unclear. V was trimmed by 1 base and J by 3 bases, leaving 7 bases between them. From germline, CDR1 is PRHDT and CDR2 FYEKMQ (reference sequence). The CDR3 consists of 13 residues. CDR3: CASSLDGHYEQYF. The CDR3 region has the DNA TGTGCCAGCAGCTTAGACGGTCACTACGAGCAGTACTTC.

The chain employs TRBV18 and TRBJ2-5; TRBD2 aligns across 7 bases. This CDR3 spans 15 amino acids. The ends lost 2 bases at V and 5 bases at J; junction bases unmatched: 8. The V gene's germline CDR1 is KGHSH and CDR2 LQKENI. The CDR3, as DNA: TGTGCCAGCTCACCAGGAGCGGGGCTTACGGAGACCCAGTACTTC. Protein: CASSPGAGLTETQYF.

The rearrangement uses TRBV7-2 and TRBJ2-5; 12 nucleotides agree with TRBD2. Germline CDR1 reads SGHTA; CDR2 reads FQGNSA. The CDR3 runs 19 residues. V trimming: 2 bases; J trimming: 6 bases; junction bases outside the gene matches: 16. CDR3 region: CASSLIHLRLAGVPKTQYF. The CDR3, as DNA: TGTGCCAGCAGCTTAATCCACCTCCGACTAGCGGGGGTACCGAAGACCCAGTACTTC.

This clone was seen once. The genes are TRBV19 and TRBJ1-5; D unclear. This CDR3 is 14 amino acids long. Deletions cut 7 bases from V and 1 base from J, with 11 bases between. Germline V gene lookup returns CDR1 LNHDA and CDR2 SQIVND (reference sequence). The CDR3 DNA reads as TGTGCCAGTACTGCACAAATGAGCAATCAGCCCCAGCATTTT. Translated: CASTAQMSNQPQHF.

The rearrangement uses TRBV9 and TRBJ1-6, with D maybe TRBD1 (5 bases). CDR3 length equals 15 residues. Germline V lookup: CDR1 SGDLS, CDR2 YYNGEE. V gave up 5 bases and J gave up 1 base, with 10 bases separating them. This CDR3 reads CASRGEGSYNSPLHF. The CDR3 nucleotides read TGTGCCAGCAGGGGGGAGGGATCCTATAATTCACCCCTCCACTTT.

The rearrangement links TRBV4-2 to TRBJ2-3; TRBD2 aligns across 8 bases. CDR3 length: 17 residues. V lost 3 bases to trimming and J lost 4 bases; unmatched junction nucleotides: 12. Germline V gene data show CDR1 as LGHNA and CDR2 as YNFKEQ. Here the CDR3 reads CASSQKTAGAVADTQYF. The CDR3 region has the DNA TGTGCCAGCAGCCAGAAAACAGCGGGGGCGGTCGCAGATACGCAGTATTTT.

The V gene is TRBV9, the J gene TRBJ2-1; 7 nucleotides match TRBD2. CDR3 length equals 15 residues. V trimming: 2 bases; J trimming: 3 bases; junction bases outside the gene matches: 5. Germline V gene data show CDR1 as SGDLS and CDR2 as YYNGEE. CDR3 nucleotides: TGTGCCAGCAGCGTCGCGGGGGAGAACTACAATGAGCAGTTCTTC. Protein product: CASSVAGENYNEQFF.

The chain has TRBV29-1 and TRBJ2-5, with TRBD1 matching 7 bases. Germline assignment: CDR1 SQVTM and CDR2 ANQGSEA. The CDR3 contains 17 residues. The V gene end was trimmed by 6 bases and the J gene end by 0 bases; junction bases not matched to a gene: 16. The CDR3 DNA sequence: TGCAGCGTCCTGGAGGTAGGGGGCGTTACCTACCAAGAGACCCAGTACTTC. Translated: CSVLEVGGVTYQETQYF. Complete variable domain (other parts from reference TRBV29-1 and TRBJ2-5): SAVISQKPSRDICQRGTSLTIQCQVDSQVTMMFWYRQQPGQSLTLIATANQGSEATYESGFVIDKFPISRPNLTFSTLTVSNMSPEDSSIYLCSVLEVGGVTYQETQYFGPGTRLLVL.

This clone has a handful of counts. CDR3 nucleotide sequence: TGTGCCAGCAGTGTTGGGGGCTTGTCCTACAATGAGCAGTTCTTC. This encodes CASSVGGLSYNEQFF. The chain carries TRBV25-1 and TRBJ2-1; tentative D call: TRBD1 (6 bases). CDR1 MGHDK and CDR2 SYGVNS come from the germline V gene. The germline V and J ends were trimmed by 4 bases and 1 base, with 11 bases remaining between them. The CDR3 loop spans 15 amino acids.

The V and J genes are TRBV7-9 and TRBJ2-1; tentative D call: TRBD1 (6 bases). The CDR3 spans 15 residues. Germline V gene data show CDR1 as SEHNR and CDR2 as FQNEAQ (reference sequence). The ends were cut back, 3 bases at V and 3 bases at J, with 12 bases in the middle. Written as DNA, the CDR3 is TGTGCCAGCAGCTTCAGGGGCGACTACTACAATGAGCAGTTCTTC. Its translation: CASSFRGDYYNEQFF.

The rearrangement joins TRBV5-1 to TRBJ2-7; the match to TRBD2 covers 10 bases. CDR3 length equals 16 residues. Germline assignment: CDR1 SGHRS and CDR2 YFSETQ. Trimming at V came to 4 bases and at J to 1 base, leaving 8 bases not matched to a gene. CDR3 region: CASSGGGTSVSYEQYF. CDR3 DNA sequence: TGCGCCAGCAGCGGGGGGGGGACTAGCGTTTCCTACGAGCAGTACTTC.

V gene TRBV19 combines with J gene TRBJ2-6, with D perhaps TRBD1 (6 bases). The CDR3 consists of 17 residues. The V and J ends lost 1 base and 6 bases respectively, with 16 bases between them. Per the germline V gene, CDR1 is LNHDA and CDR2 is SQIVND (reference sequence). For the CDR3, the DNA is TGTGCCAGTAGTATAGTGTCAGGGGCCTTCTCGGCCAACGTCCTGACTTTC. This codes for CASSIVSGAFSANVLTF.